This TCR beta chain was sequenced during a study of shared clonotypes between healthy human individuals. Concerning this clone itself: Its target is unknown.

Study outcomes and limitations: Exclusively blood specimens were collected; tissue repertoires likely differ.

The assay was immunoSEQ multiplex PCR, and TCRdb's table has in-frame clones only and misses some. The sample consists of 400,000 to 500,000 clones, 79% of them appearing once. The CDR3 sequence is 13 residues long. Deletions cut 2 bases from V and 9 bases from J, with 8 bases between. Germline-derived CDR1 and CDR2 are MNHEY and SMNVEV (reference sequence). The receptor was isolated from a woman aged 40 to 50 in good health. Some clones in this sample may be carry-over from other donors' samples. The sample taken for sequencing was PBMCs. The chain employs TRBV27 and TRBJ2-6, with D maybe TRBD2 (6 bases). CDR3 nucleotides: TGTGCCAGCAGTTTACCGGGAGTCAACGTCCTGACTTTC. Encoded protein: CASSLPGVNVLTF.